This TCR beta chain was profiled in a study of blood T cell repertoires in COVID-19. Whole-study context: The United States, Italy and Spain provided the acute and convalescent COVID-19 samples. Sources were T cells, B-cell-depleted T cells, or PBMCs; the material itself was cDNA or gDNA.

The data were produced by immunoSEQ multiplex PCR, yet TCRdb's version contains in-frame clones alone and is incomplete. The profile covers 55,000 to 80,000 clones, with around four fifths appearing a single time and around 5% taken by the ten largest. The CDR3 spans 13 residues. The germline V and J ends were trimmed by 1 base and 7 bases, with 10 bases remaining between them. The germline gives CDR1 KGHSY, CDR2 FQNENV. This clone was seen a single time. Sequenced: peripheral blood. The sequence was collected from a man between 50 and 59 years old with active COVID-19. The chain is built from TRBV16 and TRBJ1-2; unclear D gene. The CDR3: CASSQLLEGGYTF. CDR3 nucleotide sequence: TGTGCCAGCAGCCAATTACTGGAGGGTGGCTACACCTTC.